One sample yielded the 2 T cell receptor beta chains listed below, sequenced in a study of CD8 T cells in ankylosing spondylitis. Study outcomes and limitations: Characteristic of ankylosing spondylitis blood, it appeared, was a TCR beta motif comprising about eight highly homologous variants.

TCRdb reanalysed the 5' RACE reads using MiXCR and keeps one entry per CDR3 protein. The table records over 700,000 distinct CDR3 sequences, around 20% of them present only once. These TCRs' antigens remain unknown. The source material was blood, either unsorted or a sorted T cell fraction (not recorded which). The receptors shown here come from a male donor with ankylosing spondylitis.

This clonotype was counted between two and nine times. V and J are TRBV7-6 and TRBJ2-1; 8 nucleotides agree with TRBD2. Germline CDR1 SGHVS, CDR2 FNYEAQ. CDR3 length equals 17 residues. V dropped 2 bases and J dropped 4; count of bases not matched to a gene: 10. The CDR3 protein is CASSLIRRGGGYNEQFF. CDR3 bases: TGTGCCAGCAGCTTAATCCGCCGGGGGGGCGGGTACAATGAGCAGTTCTTC.

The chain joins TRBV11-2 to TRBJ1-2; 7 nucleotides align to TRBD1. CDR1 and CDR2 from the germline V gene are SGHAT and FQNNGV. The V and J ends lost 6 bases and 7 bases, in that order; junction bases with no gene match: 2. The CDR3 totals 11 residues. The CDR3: CASRKGAGYTF. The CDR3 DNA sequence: TGTGCCAGCAGAAAGGGGGCTGGCTACACCTTC.